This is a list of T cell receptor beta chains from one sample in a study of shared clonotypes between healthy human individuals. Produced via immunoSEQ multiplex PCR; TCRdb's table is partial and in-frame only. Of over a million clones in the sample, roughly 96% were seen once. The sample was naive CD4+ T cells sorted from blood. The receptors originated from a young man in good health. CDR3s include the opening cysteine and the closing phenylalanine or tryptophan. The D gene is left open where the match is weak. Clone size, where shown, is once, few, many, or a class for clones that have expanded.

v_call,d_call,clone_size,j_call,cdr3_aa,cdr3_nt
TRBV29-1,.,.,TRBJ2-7,CSVGGNDYEQYF,TGCAGCGTTGGGGGGAACGACTACGAGCAGTACTTC
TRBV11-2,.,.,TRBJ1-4,CASSPGEADEKLFF,TGTGCCAGCAGCCCCGGAGAGGCGGATGAAAAACTGTTTTTT
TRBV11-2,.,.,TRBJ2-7,CASSFDSAGAGSYEQYF,TGTGCCAGCAGCTTCGACTCGGCGGGGGCTGGGTCCTACGAGCAGTACTTC
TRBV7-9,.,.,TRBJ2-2,CASSLAPPGYITGELFF,TGTGCCAGCAGCTTAGCCCCCCCAGGGTACATTACCGGGGAGCTGTTTTTT
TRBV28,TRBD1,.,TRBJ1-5,CASRAGGNNQPQHF,TGTGCCAGCAGGGCAGGGGGAAACAATCAGCCCCAGCATTTT
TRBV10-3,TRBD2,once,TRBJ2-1,CAISESSGIHNEQFF,TGTGCCATCAGTGAGTCTAGCGGGATCCACAATGAGCAGTTCTTC
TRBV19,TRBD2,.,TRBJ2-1,CASSINPSGVHEQFF,TGTGCCAGTAGTATTAATCCTAGCGGGGTCCATGAGCAGTTCTTC
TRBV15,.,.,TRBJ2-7,CATSRDPGGSSYEQYF,TGTGCCACCAGCAGAGATCCAGGAGGTAGCTCCTACGAGCAGTACTTC
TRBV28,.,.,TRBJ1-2,CASSLQDGYTF,TGTGCCAGCAGTTTACAGGATGGCTACACCTTC
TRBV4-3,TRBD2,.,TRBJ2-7,CASSQEGPGLAGDGDYEQYF,TGCGCCAGCAGCCAAGAAGGGCCGGGACTAGCGGGAGACGGTGACTACGAGCAGTACTTC
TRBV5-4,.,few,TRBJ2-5,CASSLETGSETQYF,TGTGCCAGCAGCTTGGAAACAGGGAGTGAGACCCAGTACTTC
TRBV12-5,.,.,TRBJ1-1,CASGLGGLRNTEAFF,TGTGCTAGTGGTTTGGGGGGACTCCGGAACACTGAAGCTTTCTTT
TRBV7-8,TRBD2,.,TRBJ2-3,CASSSRSGSRTDTQYF,TGTGCCAGCAGCTCAAGAAGCGGGAGTCGGACAGATACGCAGTATTTT
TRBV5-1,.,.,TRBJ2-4,CASSLRRLAKNIQYF,TGCGCCAGCAGCTTGAGGAGACTAGCCAAAAACATTCAGTACTTC
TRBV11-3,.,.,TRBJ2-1,CASSLKGRSSYNEQFF,TGTGCCAGCAGCTTAAAGGGACGGAGCTCCTACAATGAGCAGTTCTTC
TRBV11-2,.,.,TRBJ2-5,CASSLGTLSQETQYF,TGTGCCAGCAGCTTGGGGACCCTCTCCCAAGAGACCCAGTACTTC
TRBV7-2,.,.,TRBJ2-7,CASSPGPIASYEQYF,TGTGCCAGCAGCCCGGGTCCCATCGCGAGCTACGAGCAGTACTTC
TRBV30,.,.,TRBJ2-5,CAWSPKETQYF,TGTGCCTGGAGTCCGAAAGAGACCCAGTACTTC
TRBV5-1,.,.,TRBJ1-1,CASSLYDRNTEAFF,TGCGCCAGCAGCTTGTATGATCGGAACACTGAAGCTTTCTTT
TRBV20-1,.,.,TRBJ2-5,CTFGVAETQYF,TGCACGTTCGGGGTGGCGGAGACCCAGTACTTC
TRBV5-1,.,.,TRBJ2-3,CASSLAGYTDTQYF,TGCGCCAGCAGCTTGGCCGGATACACAGATACGCAGTATTTT
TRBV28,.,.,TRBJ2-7,CASSFLGERNKSPYEQYF,TGTGCCAGCAGTTTTTTGGGGGAAAGAAACAAAAGCCCCTACGAGCAGTACTTC
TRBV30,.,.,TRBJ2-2,CAWSASLGELFF,TGTGCCTGGAGTGCGTCCCTAGGGGAGCTGTTTTTT
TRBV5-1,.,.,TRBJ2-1,CASSPGGAAYNEQFF,TGCGCCAGCAGCCCAGGGGGGGCGGCCTACAATGAGCAGTTCTTC
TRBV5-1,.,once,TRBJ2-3,CASSLAVSSASTDTQYF,TGCGCCAGCAGCTTGGCTGTGTCTAGCGCAAGCACAGATACGCAGTATTTT
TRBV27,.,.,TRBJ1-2,CASSLKGGPNYGYTF,TGTGCCAGCAGTTTGAAGGGGGGGCCTAACTATGGCTACACCTTC
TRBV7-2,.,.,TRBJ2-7,CASSSRQNPYEQYF,TGTGCCAGCAGCTCGAGACAGAACCCCTACGAGCAGTACTTC
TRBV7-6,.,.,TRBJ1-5,CASSLAADQPQHF,TGTGCCAGCAGCTTAGCAGCCGATCAGCCCCAGCATTTT
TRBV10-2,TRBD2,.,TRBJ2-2,CASMLAGEHGELFF,TGCGCCAGCATGTTGGCGGGAGAACACGGGGAGCTGTTTTTT
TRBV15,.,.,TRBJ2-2,CATSRESGFFSRNTGELFF,TGTGCCACCAGCAGAGAATCAGGTTTTTTTTCGAGGAACACCGGGGAGCTGTTTTTT
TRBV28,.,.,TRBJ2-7,CATSRGYEQYF,TGTGCGACATCGAGAGGGTATGAGCAGTACTTC
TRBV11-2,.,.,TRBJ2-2,CASSATKTGELFF,TGTGCCAGCAGCGCGACTAAGACCGGGGAGCTGTTTTTT
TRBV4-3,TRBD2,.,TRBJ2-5,CASSQLRTSITQYF,TGCGCCAGCAGCCAACTCCGGACTAGCATCACCCAGTACTTC
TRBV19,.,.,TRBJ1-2,CASSIEVNGYTF,TGTGCCAGTAGTATCGAGGTGAATGGCTACACCTTC
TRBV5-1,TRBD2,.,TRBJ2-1,CASSRGSSGAYNEQFF,TGCGCCAGCAGCCGAGGCTCTAGCGGGGCCTACAATGAGCAGTTCTTC